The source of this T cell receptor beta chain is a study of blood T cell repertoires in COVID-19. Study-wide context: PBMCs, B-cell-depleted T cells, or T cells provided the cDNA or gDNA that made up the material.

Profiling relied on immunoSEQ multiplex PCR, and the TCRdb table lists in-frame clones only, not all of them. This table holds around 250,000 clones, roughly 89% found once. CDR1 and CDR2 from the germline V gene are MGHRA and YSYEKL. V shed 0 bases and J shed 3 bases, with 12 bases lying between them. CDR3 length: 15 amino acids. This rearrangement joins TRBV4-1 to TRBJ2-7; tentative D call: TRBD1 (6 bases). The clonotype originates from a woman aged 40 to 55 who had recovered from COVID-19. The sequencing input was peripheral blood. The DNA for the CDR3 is TGCGCCAGCAGCCAAGAGCACAGGGTGGGCTACGAGCAGTACTTC. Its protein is CASSQEHRVGYEQYF.